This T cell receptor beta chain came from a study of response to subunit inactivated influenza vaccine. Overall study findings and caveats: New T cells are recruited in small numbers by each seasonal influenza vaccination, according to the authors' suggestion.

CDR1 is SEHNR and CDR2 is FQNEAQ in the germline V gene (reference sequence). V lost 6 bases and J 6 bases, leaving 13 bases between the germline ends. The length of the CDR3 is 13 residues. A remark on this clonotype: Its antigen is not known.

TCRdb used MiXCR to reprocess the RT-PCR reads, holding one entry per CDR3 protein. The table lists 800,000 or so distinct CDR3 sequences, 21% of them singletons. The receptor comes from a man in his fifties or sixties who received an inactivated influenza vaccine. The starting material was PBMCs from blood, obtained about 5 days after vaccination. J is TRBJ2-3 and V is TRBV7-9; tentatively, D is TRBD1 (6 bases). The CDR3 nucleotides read TGTGCCAGCAGTACTACAGGGCCCGATACGCAGTATTTT. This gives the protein CASSTTGPDTQYF.